The 12 T cell receptor beta chains listed next were all sequenced from one sample in a study of blood T cell repertoires in COVID-19. Measured with immunoSEQ multiplex PCR; TCRdb has only the in-frame clones, and not every one. The repertoire consists of 100,000 to 120,000 clones, with around four fifths occurring once and the leading ten covering approximately 15%. The sequencing sample was made of peripheral blood. Receptor source: a woman between 55 and 75 years old with acute or convalescent COVID-19.

This clone was seen just once. V usage is TRBV10-1 and J usage is TRBJ1-2, with D possibly being TRBD1 (5 bases). Per the germline V gene, CDR1 is WNHNN and CDR2 is SYGVQD (reference sequence). The CDR3 sequence is 14 residues long. V lost 4 bases and J 2 bases, leaving 11 bases between the germline ends. CDR3 region: CASSGRQKNYGYTF. DNA for the CDR3: TGCGCCAGCAGTGGGAGACAGAAAAACTATGGCTACACCTTC.

The chain employs TRBV10-3 and TRBJ2-7; weak D call: TRBD1 (5 bases). CDR3 size: 14 residues. The germline V gene encodes CDR1 ENHRY and CDR2 SYGVKD. V was clipped by 2 bases and J by 2 bases, with 10 bases between them. The CDR3 sequence is CAISEDPDTYEQYF. Here the CDR3 DNA reads TGTGCCATCAGTGAGGATCCGGACACCTACGAGCAGTACTTC.

The chain links TRBV2 to TRBJ1-1; no clear D gene. There are 12 residues in the CDR3. V lost 4 bases and J 6 bases, leaving 9 bases between the germline ends. CDR1 and CDR2 from the germline V gene are SNHLY and FYNNEI. This chain's CDR3 is CASSGGGSEAFF. The CDR3 DNA is TGTGCCAGCAGTGGAGGAGGATCTGAAGCTTTCTTT.

V gene TRBV4-3 combines with J gene TRBJ1-3; possibly TRBD1 for D (5 bases). The CDR3 is made up of 16 amino acids. V was clipped by 4 bases and J by 2 bases, with 15 bases between them. From germline, CDR1 is LGHNA and CDR2 YSLEER. The CDR3 DNA reads TGCGCCAGCAGCCGTTCCCCCCCAGGGACTGGAAACACCATATATTTT. Translated, it gives CASSRSPPGTGNTIYF.

This clone was counted once. The chain recombines TRBV11-3 with TRBJ2-7, with TRBD2 as a possible D gene (7 bases). Trimming shortened V by 5 bases and J by 2 bases, and 16 bases separated the two germline ends. CDR3 length: 15 residues. Germline V gene sequence: CDR1 SGHNT, CDR2 YENEEA. DNA for the CDR3: TGTGCCAGCAGCGCCCGGGGGGCCCCGACCTACGAGCAGTACTTC. Amino acids: CASSARGAPTYEQYF.

The rearrangement uses TRBV29-1 and TRBJ1-1; D unresolved. The germline V gene has CDR1 SQVTM and CDR2 ANQGSEA. The CDR3 is 12 amino acids. The V end was cut by 6 bases, the J end by 0 bases, with 8 bases between. CDR3 sequence: CSVAGLNTEAFF. In nucleotides, the CDR3 is TGCAGCGTAGCGGGTCTGAACACTGAAGCTTTCTTT.

This rearrangement joins TRBV6-5 to TRBJ2-7; 8 nucleotides agree with TRBD1. V was clipped by 6 bases and J by 2 bases; unmatched bases: 3. In germline, CDR1 is MNHEY, CDR2 SVGAGI. The CDR3 has 13 residues. CDR3 region: CASRQGEPYEQYF. The CDR3 region has the DNA TGTGCCAGCAGACAGGGGGAACCCTACGAGCAGTACTTC.

This clone turned up a few times. The V call is TRBV6-1, the J call TRBJ1-6; 8 bases agree with TRBD1. Germline V gives CDR1 MNHNS, CDR2 SASEGT. CDR3 length: 15 residues. Trimming took 2 bases from V and 6 from J; bases not matched to a gene: 3. In DNA form, the CDR3 reads TGTGCCAGCAGTGAAATCACAGGGGGTAATTCACCCCTCCACTTT. It codes for CASSEITGGNSPLHF.

The chain couples TRBV7-2 to TRBJ2-5; 8 bases are a match to TRBD2. CDR1 is SGHTA and CDR2 is FQGNSA in the germline V gene. V lost 1 base to trimming and J lost 1 base; unmatched junction nucleotides: 5. The CDR3 totals 16 residues. The CDR3 DNA reads as TGTGCCAGCAGCTTAGTGACAGCGGGGGTCCAAGAGACCCAGTACTTC. Its protein product is CASSLVTAGVQETQYF. Together with reference TRBV7-2 and TRBJ2-5, the CDR3 gives the full variable domain: GAGVSQSPSNKVTEKGKDVELRCDPISGHTALYWYRQSLGQGLEFLIYFQGNSAPDKSGLPSDRFSAERTGGSVSTLTIQRTQQEDSAVYLCASSLVTAGVQETQYFGPGTRLLVL.

The rearrangement links TRBV6-5 to TRBJ2-1, with TRBD1 matching 7 bases. J gave up 1 base and V 9 bases, and 6 bases lay outside the gene matches. There are 14 residues in the CDR3. Germline CDR1 MNHEY, CDR2 SVGAGI. Here the CDR3 DNA reads TGTGCCAGTTACGACAGGGCGTCCTACAATGAGCAGTTCTTC. Translation: CASYDRASYNEQFF.

The chain employs TRBV6-1 and TRBJ2-7, with a possible D match to TRBD1 (5 bases). The V and J ends lost 3 bases and 2 bases respectively, with 11 bases between them. CDR3 length: 14 residues. CDR1 and CDR2 from the germline V gene are MNHNS and SASEGT. CDR3 sequence reads: CASSDRDGPYEQYF. In DNA, the CDR3 is TGTGCCAGCAGTGACAGGGATGGTCCCTACGAGCAGTACTTC.

This chain uses TRBV5-4 with TRBJ1-2; 7 bases are shared with TRBD1. V was pared by 0 bases and J by 0 bases, with 8 bases of the junction left unmatched. Germline assignment: CDR1 SGHNT and CDR2 YYREEE (reference sequence). This CDR3 contains 17 residues. The DNA of the CDR3 is TGTGCCAGCAGCTTGGGGGGCTGGACAGGTTCTAACTATGGCTACACCTTC. It codes for CASSLGGWTGSNYGYTF.